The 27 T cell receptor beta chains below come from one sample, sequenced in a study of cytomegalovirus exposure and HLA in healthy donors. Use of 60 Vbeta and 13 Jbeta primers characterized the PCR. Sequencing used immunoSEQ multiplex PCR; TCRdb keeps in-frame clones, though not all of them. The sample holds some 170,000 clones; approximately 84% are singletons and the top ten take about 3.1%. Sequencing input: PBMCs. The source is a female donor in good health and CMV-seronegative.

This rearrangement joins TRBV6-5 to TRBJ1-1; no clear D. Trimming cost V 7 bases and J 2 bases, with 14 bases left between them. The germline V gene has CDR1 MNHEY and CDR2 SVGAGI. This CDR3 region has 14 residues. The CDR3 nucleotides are TGTGCCAGCACCTTCGGTGGAGGAAACACTGAAGCTTTCTTT. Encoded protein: CASTFGGGNTEAFF.

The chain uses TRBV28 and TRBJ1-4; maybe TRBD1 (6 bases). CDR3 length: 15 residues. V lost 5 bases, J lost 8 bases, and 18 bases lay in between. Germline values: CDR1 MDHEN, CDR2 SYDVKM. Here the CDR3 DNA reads TGTGCCAGCAGTCCCCTCGGGGGGGCTGGGGAAAAACTGTTTTTT. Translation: CASSPLGGAGEKLFF.

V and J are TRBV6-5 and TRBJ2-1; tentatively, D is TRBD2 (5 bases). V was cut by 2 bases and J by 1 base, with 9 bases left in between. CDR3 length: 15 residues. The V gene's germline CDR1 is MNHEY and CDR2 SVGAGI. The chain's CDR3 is CASSYTSGSYNEQFF. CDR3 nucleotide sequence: TGTGCCAGCAGTTACACGAGCGGTTCCTACAATGAGCAGTTCTTC.

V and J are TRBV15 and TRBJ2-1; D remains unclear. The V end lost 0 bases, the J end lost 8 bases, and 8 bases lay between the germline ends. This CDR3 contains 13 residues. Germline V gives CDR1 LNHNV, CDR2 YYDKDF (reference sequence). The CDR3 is CATSRDPSDEQFF. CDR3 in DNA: TGTGCCACCAGCAGAGATCCCAGCGATGAGCAGTTCTTC.

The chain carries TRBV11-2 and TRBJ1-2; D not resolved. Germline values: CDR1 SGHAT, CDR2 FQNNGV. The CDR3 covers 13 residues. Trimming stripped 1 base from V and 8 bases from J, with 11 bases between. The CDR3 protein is CASSLVRGGGYTF. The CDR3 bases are TGTGCCAGCAGCTTAGTACGGGGTGGCGGCTACACCTTC.

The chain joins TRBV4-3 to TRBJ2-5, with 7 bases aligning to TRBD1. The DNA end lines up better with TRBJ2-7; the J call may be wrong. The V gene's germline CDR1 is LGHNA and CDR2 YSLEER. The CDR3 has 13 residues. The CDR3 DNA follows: TGCGCCAGCAGCCAAAGACAGGGTTTCGAGCAGTACTTC. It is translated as CASSQRQGFEQYF.

The CDR3 region is CASYGGQTYEQYF. The CDR3 DNA sequence: TGTGCCAGCTATGGGGGCCAGACCTACGAGCAGTACTTC. The genes are TRBV28 and TRBJ2-7; maybe TRBD1 (6 bases). V was trimmed by 8 bases and J by 2 bases, leaving 13 bases between them. CDR1 and CDR2 from the germline V gene are MDHEN and SYDVKM. This CDR3 has 13 amino acids.

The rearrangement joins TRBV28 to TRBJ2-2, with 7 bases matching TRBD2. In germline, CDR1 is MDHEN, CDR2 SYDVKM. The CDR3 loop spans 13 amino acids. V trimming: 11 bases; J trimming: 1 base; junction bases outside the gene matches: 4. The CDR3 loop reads CASAGLNTGELFF. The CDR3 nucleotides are TGTGCCTCAGCGGGGCTGAACACCGGGGAGCTGTTTTTT. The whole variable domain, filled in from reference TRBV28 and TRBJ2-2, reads DVKVTQSSRYLVKRTGEKVFLECVQDMDHENMFWYRQDPGLGLRLIYFSYDVKMKEKGDIPEGYSVSREKKERFSLILESASTNQTSMYLCASAGLNTGELFFGEGSRLTVL.

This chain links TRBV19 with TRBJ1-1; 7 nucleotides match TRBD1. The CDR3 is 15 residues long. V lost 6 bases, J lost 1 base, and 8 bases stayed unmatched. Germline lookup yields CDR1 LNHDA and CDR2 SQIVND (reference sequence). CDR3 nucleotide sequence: TGTGCCAGTAGCACGACAGGGTATGAGAACACTGAAGCTTTCTTT. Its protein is CASSTTGYENTEAFF.

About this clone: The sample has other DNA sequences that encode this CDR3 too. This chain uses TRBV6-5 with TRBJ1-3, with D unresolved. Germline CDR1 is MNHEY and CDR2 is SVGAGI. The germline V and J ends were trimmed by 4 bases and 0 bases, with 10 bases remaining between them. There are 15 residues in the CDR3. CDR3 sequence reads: CASSSTGDSGNTIYF. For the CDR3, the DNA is TGTGCCAGCAGTTCGACCGGGGACTCTGGAAACACCATATATTTT.

DNA of the CDR3: TGTGCCAGCAGGGAAATTTTACTCTCCTACAATGAGCAGTTCTTC. Translation gives CASREILLSYNEQFF. The V gene is TRBV6-1, the J gene TRBJ2-1; D call uncertain. The germline V gene has CDR1 MNHNS and CDR2 SASEGT. V lost 6 bases and J 0 bases, leaving 12 bases between the germline ends. The CDR3 is 15 amino acids.

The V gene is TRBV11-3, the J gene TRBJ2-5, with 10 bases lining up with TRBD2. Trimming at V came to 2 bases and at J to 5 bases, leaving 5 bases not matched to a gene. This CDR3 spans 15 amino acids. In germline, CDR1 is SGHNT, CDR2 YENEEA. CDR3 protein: CASSLLAGVLETQYF. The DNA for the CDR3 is TGTGCCAGCAGCTTACTAGCGGGAGTGTTGGAGACCCAGTACTTC. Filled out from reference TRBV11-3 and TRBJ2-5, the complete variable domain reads EAGVVQSPRYKIIEKKQPVAFWCNPISGHNTLYWYLQNLGQGPELLIRYENEEAVDDSQLPKDRFSAERLKGVDSTLKIQPAELGDSAVYLCASSLLAGVLETQYFGPGTRLLVL.

The CDR3 DNA reads as TGTGCCACCAGCTCTAAGGGGGTGACCGGGGAGCTGTTTTTT. This codes for CATSSKGVTGELFF. V is TRBV15 and J is TRBJ2-2, with D tentatively TRBD1 (6 bases). V was cut by 5 bases and J by 5 bases, with 12 bases left in between. The CDR3 totals 14 residues. Germline V gene data show CDR1 as LNHNV and CDR2 as YYDKDF (reference sequence).

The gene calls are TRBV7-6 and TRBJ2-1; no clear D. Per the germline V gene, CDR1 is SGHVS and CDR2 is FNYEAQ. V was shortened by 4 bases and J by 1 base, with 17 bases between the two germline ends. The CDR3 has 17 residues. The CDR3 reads CASSSTAQDWSYNEQFF. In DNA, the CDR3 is TGTGCCAGCAGCTCAACCGCGCAGGATTGGTCCTACAATGAGCAGTTCTTC. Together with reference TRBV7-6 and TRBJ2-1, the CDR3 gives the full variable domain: GAGVSQSPRYKVTKRGQDVALRCDPISGHVSLYWYRQALGQGPEFLTYFNYEAQQDKSGLPNDRFSAERPEGSISTLTIQRTEQRDSAMYRCASSSTAQDWSYNEQFFGPGTRLTVL.

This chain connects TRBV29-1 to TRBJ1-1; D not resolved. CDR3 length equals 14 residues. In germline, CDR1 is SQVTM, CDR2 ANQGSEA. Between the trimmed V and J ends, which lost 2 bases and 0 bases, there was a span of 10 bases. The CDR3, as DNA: TGCAGCGTTGAATTTGACACGATGAACACTGAAGCTTTCTTT. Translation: CSVEFDTMNTEAFF. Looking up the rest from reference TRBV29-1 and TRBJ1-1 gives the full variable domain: SAVISQKPSRDICQRGTSLTIQCQVDSQVTMMFWYRQQPGQSLTLIATANQGSEATYESGFVIDKFPISRPNLTFSTLTVSNMSPEDSSIYLCSVEFDTMNTEAFFGQGTRLTVV.

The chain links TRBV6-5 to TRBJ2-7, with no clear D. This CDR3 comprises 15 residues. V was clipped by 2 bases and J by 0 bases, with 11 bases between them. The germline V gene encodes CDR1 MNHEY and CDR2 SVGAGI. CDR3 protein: CASSYRRRNSYEQYF. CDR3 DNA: TGTGCCAGCAGTTACCGGAGACGGAACTCCTACGAGCAGTACTTC.

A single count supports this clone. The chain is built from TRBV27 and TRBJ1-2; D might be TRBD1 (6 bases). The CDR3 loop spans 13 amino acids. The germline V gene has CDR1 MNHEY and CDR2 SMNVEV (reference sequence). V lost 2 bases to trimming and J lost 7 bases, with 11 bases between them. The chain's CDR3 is CASSLVGGGGYTF. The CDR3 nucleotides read TGTGCCAGCAGTTTAGTAGGGGGGGGTGGCTACACCTTC.

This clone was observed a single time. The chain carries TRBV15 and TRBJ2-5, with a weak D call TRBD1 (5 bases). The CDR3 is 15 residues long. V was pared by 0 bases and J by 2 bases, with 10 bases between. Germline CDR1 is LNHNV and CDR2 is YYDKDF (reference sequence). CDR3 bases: TGTGCCACCAGCAGAGACAGGGCTACGCAAGAGACCCAGTACTTC. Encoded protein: CATSRDRATQETQYF.

The CDR3 DNA reads TGTGCCAGCAGCTTGATGGGGCTAGCGGGAGCGAACGGGGGTCGCTACGAGCAGTACTTC. Its translation: CASSLMGLAGANGGRYEQYF. This chain joins TRBV5-4 and TRBJ2-7, with 10 bases fitting TRBD2. There are 20 residues in the CDR3. Germline trimming cut 1 base from V and 3 bases from J; bases unmatched to any gene: 19. Germline assignment: CDR1 SGHNT and CDR2 YYREEE (reference sequence).

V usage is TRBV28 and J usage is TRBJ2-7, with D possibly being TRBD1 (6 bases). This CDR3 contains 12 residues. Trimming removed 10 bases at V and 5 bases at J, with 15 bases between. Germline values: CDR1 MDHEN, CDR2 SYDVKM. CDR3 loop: CATHIQGHEQYF. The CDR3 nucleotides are TGTGCCACCCACATACAGGGTCACGAGCAGTACTTC.

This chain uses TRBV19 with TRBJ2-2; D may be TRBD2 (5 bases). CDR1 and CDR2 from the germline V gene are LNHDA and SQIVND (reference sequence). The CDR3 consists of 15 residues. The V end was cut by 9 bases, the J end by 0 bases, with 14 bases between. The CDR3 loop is CASRPGETNTGELFF. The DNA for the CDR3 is TGTGCCAGCAGGCCTGGGGAGACGAACACCGGGGAGCTGTTTTTT.

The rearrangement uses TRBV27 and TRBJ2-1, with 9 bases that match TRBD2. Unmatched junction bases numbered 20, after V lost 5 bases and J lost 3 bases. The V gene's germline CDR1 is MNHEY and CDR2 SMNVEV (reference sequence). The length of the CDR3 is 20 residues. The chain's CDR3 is CASSKEEASGISYFYNEQFF. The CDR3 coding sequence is TGTGCCAGCAGTAAGGAGGAGGCTAGCGGGATATCTTACTTCTACAATGAGCAGTTCTTC.

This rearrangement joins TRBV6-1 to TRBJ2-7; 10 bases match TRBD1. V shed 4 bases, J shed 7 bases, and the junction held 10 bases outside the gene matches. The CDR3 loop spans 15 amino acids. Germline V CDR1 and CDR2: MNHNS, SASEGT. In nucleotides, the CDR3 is TGTGCCAGCAGTGGCCGCCGGGACAGGGGAGGAGAGCAGTACTTC. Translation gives CASSGRRDRGGEQYF.

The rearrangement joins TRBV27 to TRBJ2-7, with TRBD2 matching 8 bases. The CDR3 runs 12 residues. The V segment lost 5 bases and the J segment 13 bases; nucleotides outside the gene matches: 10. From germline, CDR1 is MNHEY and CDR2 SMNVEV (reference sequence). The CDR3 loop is CASSPPGLATYF. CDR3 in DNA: TGTGCCAGCAGTCCGCCCGGACTAGCCACTTACTTC.

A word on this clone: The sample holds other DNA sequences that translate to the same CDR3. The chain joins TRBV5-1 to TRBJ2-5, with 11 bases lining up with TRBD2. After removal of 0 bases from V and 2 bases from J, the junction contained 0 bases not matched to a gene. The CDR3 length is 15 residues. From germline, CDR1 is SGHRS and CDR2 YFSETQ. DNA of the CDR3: TGCGCCAGCAGCTTGGGACTAGCGGGGCAAGAGACCCAGTACTTC. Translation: CASSLGLAGQETQYF. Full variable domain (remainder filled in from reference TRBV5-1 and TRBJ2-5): KAGVTQTPRYLIKTRGQQVTLSCSPISGHRSVSWYQQTPGQGLQFLFEYFSETQRNKGNFPGRFSGRQFSNSRSEMNVSTLELGDSALYLCASSLGLAGQETQYFGPGTRLLVL.

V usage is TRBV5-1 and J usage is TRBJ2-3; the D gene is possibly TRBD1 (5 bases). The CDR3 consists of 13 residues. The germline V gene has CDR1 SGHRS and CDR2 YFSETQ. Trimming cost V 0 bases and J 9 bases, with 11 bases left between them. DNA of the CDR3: TGCGCCAGCAGCTTGGGGATCGGACACACGCAGTATTTT. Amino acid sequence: CASSLGIGHTQYF. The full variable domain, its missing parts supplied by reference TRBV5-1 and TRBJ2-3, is KAGVTQTPRYLIKTRGQQVTLSCSPISGHRSVSWYQQTPGQGLQFLFEYFSETQRNKGNFPGRFSGRQFSNSRSEMNVSTLELGDSALYLCASSLGIGHTQYFGPGTRLTVL.

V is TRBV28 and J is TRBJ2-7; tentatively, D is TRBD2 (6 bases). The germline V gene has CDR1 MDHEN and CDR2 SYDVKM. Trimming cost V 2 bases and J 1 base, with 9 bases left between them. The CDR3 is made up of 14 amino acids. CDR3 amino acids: CASSLGGKSYEQYF. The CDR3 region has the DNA TGTGCCAGCAGTTTAGGCGGGAAGTCCTACGAGCAGTACTTC.